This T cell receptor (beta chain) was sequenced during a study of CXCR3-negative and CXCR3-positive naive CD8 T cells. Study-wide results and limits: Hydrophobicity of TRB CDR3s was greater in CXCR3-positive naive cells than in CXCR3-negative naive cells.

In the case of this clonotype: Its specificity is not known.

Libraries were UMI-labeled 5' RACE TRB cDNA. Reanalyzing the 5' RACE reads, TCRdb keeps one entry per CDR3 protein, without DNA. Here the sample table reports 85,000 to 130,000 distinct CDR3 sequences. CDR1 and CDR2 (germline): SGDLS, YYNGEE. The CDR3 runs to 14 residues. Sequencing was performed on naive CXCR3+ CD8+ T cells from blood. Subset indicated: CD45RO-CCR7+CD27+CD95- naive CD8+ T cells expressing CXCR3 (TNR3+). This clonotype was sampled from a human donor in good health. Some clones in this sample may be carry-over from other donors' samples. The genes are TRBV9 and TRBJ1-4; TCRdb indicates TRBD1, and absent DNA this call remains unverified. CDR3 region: CASSVGGLGEKLFF.